This entry lists 15 T cell receptor beta chains sequenced from one sample in a study of T-cell reconstitution after alpha-beta-depleted transplantation in children. It was with unique molecular identifiers that the TCRbeta library was prepared. TCRdb re-called the PCR reads with MiXCR, one entry per CDR3 protein. The repertoire holds some 830,000 distinct CDR3 sequences, with around 17% as singletons. The material was PBMCs, mostly from graft donor cells, obtained 360 days after TCRalphabeta/CD19-depleted stem cell transplant. The source of these receptors is a male patient under 18 who had a stem cell transplant for acute lymphoblastic leukemia, so the T cells may come from the graft donor.

The genes are TRBV3-1 and TRBJ2-1, with 11 bases identical to TRBD2. With V trimmed by 3 bases and J by 9 bases, 10 bases remained unmatched. The CDR3 runs 16 residues. Germline V gene sequence: CDR1 LGHDT, CDR2 YNNKEL (reference sequence). CDR3: CASSHGGLAGGIEQFF. The CDR3 DNA is TGTGCCAGCAGCCATGGGGGGCTAGCGGGAGGCATTGAGCAGTTCTTC.

V usage is TRBV5-1 and J usage is TRBJ2-1; 9 bases are a match to TRBD1. Per germline, CDR1 SGHRS and CDR2 YFSETQ. The CDR3 is 15 residues long. The V gene end was trimmed by 3 bases and the J gene end by 9 bases; junction bases not matched to a gene: 10. CDR3 nucleotide sequence: TGCGCCAGCAGCTGGGGGGGACAGGGTTCAGTTGAGCAGTTCTTC. Its translation is CASSWGGQGSVEQFF.

This clonotype was detected many times. The chain employs TRBV2 and TRBJ2-1, with 11 bases matching TRBD2. With V trimmed by 6 bases and J by 0 bases, 4 bases remained unmatched. The germline gives CDR1 SNHLY, CDR2 FYNNEI. This CDR3 spans 16 amino acids. Written as DNA, the CDR3 is TGTGCCAGCAGGGGGACTAGCGGAGGCTCCTACAATGAGCAGTTCTTC. Translation: CASRGTSGGSYNEQFF.

The CDR3 bases are TGTGCGCTGGGGTGGGAGACCCAGTACTTC. It encodes CALGWETQYF. The chain links TRBV30 to TRBJ2-5; D not certain. CDR1 GTSNPN and CDR2 SVGIG come from the germline V gene (reference sequence). This CDR3 has 10 residues.

This clonotype was counted a single time. The rearrangement joins TRBV7-8 to TRBJ2-7; no firm D call. The germline gives CDR1 SGHVS, CDR2 FQNEAQ. Trimming removed 1 base from V and 0 bases from J, with 13 bases in between. The CDR3 sequence is 16 residues long. CDR3 sequence: CASSLEETFGSYEQYF. For the CDR3, the DNA is TGTGCCAGCAGCTTAGAAGAGACCTTCGGCTCCTACGAGCAGTACTTC. Full variable domain (missing parts from reference TRBV7-8 and TRBJ2-7): GAGVSQSPRYKVAKRGQDVALRCDPISGHVSLFWYQQALGQGPEFLTYFQNEAQLDKSGLPSDRFFAERPEGSVSTLKIQRTQQEDSAVYLCASSLEETFGSYEQYFGPGTRLTVT.

V usage is TRBV4-2 and J usage is TRBJ1-5, with TRBD1 identical over 7 bases. This CDR3 is built from 16 residues. Germline V gene lookup returns CDR1 LGHNA and CDR2 YNFKEQ. The J segment lost 5 bases and the V segment lost 1 base, leaving 8 bases of the junction unmatched. The CDR3 nucleotides read TGTGCCAGCAGCCAAGGTTTATGGGACAGTCATCAGCCCCAGCATTTT. Its translation is CASSQGLWDSHQPQHF.

The chain carries TRBV7-3 and TRBJ2-2, with 10 bases that match TRBD2. With V trimmed by 6 bases and J by 0 bases, 4 bases remained unmatched. CDR3 length: 16 amino acids. CDR1 and CDR2 from the germline V gene are SGHTA and FQGTGA. CDR3 region: CASSGGLAANTGELFF. Written as DNA, the CDR3 is TGTGCCAGCAGTGGCGGACTAGCGGCGAACACCGGGGAGCTGTTTTTT.

The V call is TRBV20-1, the J call TRBJ2-7; the match to TRBD1 covers 7 bases. The J segment lost 2 bases and the V segment lost 3 bases, leaving 4 bases of the junction unmatched. The length of the CDR3 is 13 residues. The germline CDR1 and CDR2 sequences are DFQATT and SNEGSKA (reference sequence). CDR3 bases: TGCAGTGCTAGCGGGACAGCAACCTACGAGCAGTACTTC. It codes for CSASGTATYEQYF.

The gene calls are TRBV27 and TRBJ2-1; possibly TRBD2 for D (6 bases). This CDR3 region has 13 residues. The V gene's germline CDR1 is MNHEY and CDR2 SMNVEV (reference sequence). With 4 bases removed from V and 8 bases from J, the gap between germline ends came to 12 bases. CDR3 coding DNA: TGTGCCAGCAGTTGGCGACTAGTGGATGAGCAGTTCTTC. Translated, it gives CASSWRLVDEQFF.

This clonotype has at least ten counts. V usage is TRBV7-2 and J usage is TRBJ2-7, with 8 bases lining up with TRBD2. Germline V lookup: CDR1 SGHTA, CDR2 FQGNSA. The CDR3 runs 14 residues. Losses at the gene ends were 5 bases for V and 4 bases for J; bases not matched to a gene: 7. The CDR3 nucleotides are TGTGCCAGCAGCATATCTAGCGGGCGTTACGAGCAGTACTTC. Its protein product is CASSISSGRYEQYF. Supplemented by reference TRBV7-2 and TRBJ2-7, the full variable domain reads GAGVSQSPSNKVTEKGKDVELRCDPISGHTALYWYRQSLGQGLEFLIYFQGNSAPDKSGLPSDRFSAERTGGSVSTLTIQRTQQEDSAVYLCASSISSGRYEQYFGPGTRLTVT.

This clonotype came up a few times. CDR3 in amino acids: CASSSPPTSGSDEQFF. CDR3 DNA: TGTGCCAGCAGTTCCCCACCGACTAGCGGGAGCGATGAGCAGTTCTTC. The genes are TRBV3-1 and TRBJ2-1; TRBD2 matches 12 bases. The V gene's germline CDR1 is LGHDT and CDR2 YNNKEL (reference sequence). The CDR3 has 16 residues. V lost 6 bases, J lost 8 bases, and 11 bases stayed unmatched.

This clonotype showed up just once. This chain links TRBV20-1 with TRBJ1-5, with 7 bases that match TRBD1. The CDR3 has 15 amino acids. V gave up 1 base and J gave up 4 bases; unmatched junction bases: 7. From germline, CDR1 is DFQATT and CDR2 SNEGSKA (reference sequence). Written as DNA, the CDR3 is TGCAGTGCTAGAGGAGGAAGCAGGGGGAATCAGCCCCAGCATTTT. This translates into CSARGGSRGNQPQHF.

The chain joins TRBV29-1 to TRBJ1-2; D call uncertain. The germline CDR1 and CDR2 sequences are SQVTM and ANQGSEA. V lost 4 bases and J lost 8, with 14 bases in between. The CDR3 spans 12 residues. CDR3 loop: CSVGAGSMGYTF. The CDR3 nucleotides are TGCAGCGTTGGAGCGGGCTCTATGGGCTACACCTTC.

This clonotype was observed a handful of times. This chain joins TRBV20-1 and TRBJ2-7; perhaps TRBD1 as D (6 bases). Deletions cut 5 bases from V and 11 bases from J, with 19 bases between. CDR3 length: 12 residues. Germline CDR1 DFQATT, CDR2 SNEGSKA (reference sequence). CDR3 loop: CSAPARGVGKYF. The CDR3 DNA sequence: TGCAGTGCTCCAGCCAGGGGCGTGGGGAAGTACTTC.

The table lists this clonotype with a few counts. The CDR3 is CASPIGTYNEQFF. The CDR3 DNA sequence: TGTGCCAGCCCCATCGGGACCTACAATGAGCAGTTCTTC. The chain is built from TRBV12-3 or TRBV12-4 and TRBJ2-1, with D maybe TRBD2 (5 bases). Trimming removed 8 bases at V and 2 bases at J, with 10 bases between. The CDR3 sequence is 13 residues long.